Listed below are T cell receptor beta chains from one sample, sequenced in a study of T cells in Graves' hyperthyroidism and ophthalmopathy. TCRdb reanalysed the multiplex PCR reads using MiXCR and keeps one entry per CDR3 protein. The sample consists of approximately 530,000 distinct CDR3 sequences, approximately 15% of them appearing once. The sample consisted of blood. Source of these receptors: a young woman with Graves' hyperthyroidism. Each CDR3 is given with its conserved first and last residue. Fields, in order: CDR3 length, clone size, J gene, V gene, D gene, CDR3 protein, CDR3 DNA. The D gene is left open where the match is weak. Part of the rows lack a size; the others show once, few, many or a class for expanded clones.

14,NA,TRBJ2-5,TRBV24-1,NA,CATSDLGVGETQYF,TGTGCCACCAGTGATTTGGGGGTAGGAGAGACCCAGTACTTC
16,few,TRBJ1-6,TRBV10-3,NA,CAISAWGRVRDSPLHF,TGTGCCATCAGCGCCTGGGGCAGGGTCAGGGATTCACCCCTCCACTTT
14,NA,TRBJ1-1,TRBV6-5,NA,CASSYGQMNTEAFF,TGTGCCAGCAGTTACGGCCAGATGAACACTGAAGCTTTCTTT
15,NA,TRBJ2-7,TRBV28,NA,CASSLSIGGSYEQYF,TGTGCCAGCAGTTTATCAATCGGGGGCTCCTACGAGCAGTACTTC
13,NA,TRBJ2-5,TRBV20-1,NA,CSAPREYQETQYF,TGCAGTGCACCCCGGGAGTACCAAGAGACCCAGTACTTC
15,NA,TRBJ2-2,TRBV7-9,NA,CASSPGLPGTGELFF,TGTGCCAGCAGCCCGGGTCTCCCTGGCACCGGGGAGCTGTTTTTT
14,many,TRBJ2-7,TRBV6-1,TRBD1,CASSQTGGSYEQYF,TGTGCCAGCAGTCAGACAGGGGGCTCCTACGAGCAGTACTTC
17,NA,TRBJ2-5,TRBV3-1,TRBD1,CASSQPSGQGAGETQYF,TGTGCCAGCAGCCAACCCTCGGGACAGGGGGCCGGAGAGACCCAGTACTTC
15,few,TRBJ2-1,TRBV27,NA,CASSPPRWGPNEQFF,TGTGCCAGCAGTCCGCCACGGTGGGGGCCCAATGAGCAGTTCTTC
16,few,TRBJ1-6,TRBV19,NA,CASTHAAGTFNSPLHF,TGTGCCAGTACCCACGCGGCAGGGACCTTTAATTCACCCCTCCACTTT